The clone carrying this T cell receptor (beta chain) was counted at least ten times. Arm-PCR of CDR3 regions and iRepertoire HTBI primers were used to build TCR beta libraries. TCRdb reanalysed the multiplex PCR reads using MiXCR and keeps one entry per CDR3 protein. The sample has around 450,000 distinct CDR3 sequences, roughly 15% seen once. CDR3 length: 15 residues. Trimming took off 4 bases at V and 0 bases at J, with 11 bases between the two ends. Per germline, CDR1 SGHAT and CDR2 FQNNGV. The data derive from a study of regulatory T cells in long-lasting Graves disease. Study-wide context: Graves' patients who were just diagnosed had used antithyroid drugs for under 3 months.

Sample time point: newly diagnosed GD, antithyroid drugs for less than 3 months. The TCR library used RNA extracted from PBMCs. These records were also assigned to another study, of T cells in Graves' hyperthyroidism and ophthalmopathy. That report adds: Most thyroid-expanded clonotypes above 0.001 were also found in blood.

This specimen was peripheral blood mononuclear cells (PBMCs), taken at new diagnosis, from a patient treated with antithyroid drugs. The chain links TRBV11-2 to TRBJ2-3; D unclear. This receptor was identified in a man aged 35-49 years with Graves disease. The CDR3 spells CASSSLGSSTDTQYF. The CDR3 coding sequence is TGTGCCAGCAGCTCCCTCGGATCTAGCACAGATACGCAGTATTTT.